This T cell receptor beta chain is drawn from a study of blood T cell repertoires in COVID-19. At the level of the study: Acute-phase and convalescent COVID-19 samples originated in the United States, Italy and Spain. The analysed material was cDNA or gDNA that came from T cells, B-cell-depleted T cells, or PBMCs.

Profiled with immunoSEQ multiplex PCR; TCRdb holds only in-frame clones, not every one. The table has some 320,000 clones, around nine tenths seen once. Participants, roughly 18 to 89 years old, spanned approximately 25 US areas. Trimming took 4 bases from V and 3 from J; bases not matched to a gene: 9. The CDR3 has 16 amino acids. In germline, CDR1 is LNHDA, CDR2 SQIVND (reference sequence). This clonotype originated in a man aged 60-69 years who had recovered from COVID-19. The chain joins TRBV19 to TRBJ1-5; 7 bases are shared with TRBD1. Specimen: PBMCs or T cells enriched from blood (not recorded which). This CDR3 reads CASSNHDRDYNQPQHF. The CDR3 coding sequence is TGTGCCAGTAGTAACCACGACAGGGATTACAATCAGCCCCAGCATTTT. Filled out from reference TRBV19 and TRBJ1-5, the complete variable domain reads DGGITQSPKYLFRKEGQNVTLSCEQNLNHDAMYWYRQDPGQGLRLIYYSQIVNDFQKGDIAEGYSVSREKKESFPLTVTSAQKNPTAFYLCASSNHDRDYNQPQHFGDGTRLSIL.